The 15 T cell receptor beta chains listed next were all sequenced from one sample in a study of blood T cell repertoires in COVID-19. The repertoire was sequenced with immunoSEQ multiplex PCR; TCRdb's copy has only in-frame clones and lacks some. Among some 140,000 clones listed, about 79% were seen once. The sequencing input was PBMCs or T cells enriched from blood (not recorded which). The receptor source for this set is a man aged 45-60 years who had recovered from COVID-19.

The genes are TRBV12-3 or TRBV12-4 and TRBJ1-6; D uncertain. CDR3 length: 13 amino acids. V was cut by 6 bases and J by 4 bases, with 7 bases left in between. CDR3 region: CASSKEYNSPLHF. In nucleotides, the CDR3 is TGTGCCAGCAGCAAGGAGTATAATTCACCCCTCCACTTT.

The rearrangement links TRBV10-1 to TRBJ1-1; D is perhaps TRBD1 (6 bases). The CDR3 runs to 16 residues. Trimming stripped 8 bases from V and 1 base from J, with 20 bases between. Germline values: CDR1 WNHNN, CDR2 SYGVQD (reference sequence). For the CDR3, the DNA is TGCGCCAGCCCCGGTCAAAGGGGAGGGGGGAACACTGAAGCTTTCTTT. It encodes CASPGQRGGGNTEAFF.

V usage is TRBV2 and J usage is TRBJ1-1; no clear D. CDR3 length equals 11 residues. Per germline, CDR1 SNHLY and CDR2 FYNNEI. Trimming removed 8 bases at V and 0 bases at J, with 4 bases between. The CDR3 reads CASQMNTEAFF. The CDR3 DNA reads as TGTGCCAGCCAAATGAACACTGAAGCTTTCTTT.

The chain links TRBV21-1 to TRBJ2-3; TRBD1 is taken as the D call from the table, unchecked against the DNA. TRBV21-1 is termed a pseudogene. The length of the CDR3 is 17 residues. CDR3 sequence (DNA): TGTGCCAGCAAGTTGAGGCGATTGGACAGGGTAAGAGATACGCAGTATTTT. Translation: CASKLRRLDRVRDTQYF.

V gene TRBV3-1 (or the pseudogene TRBV3-2) combines with J gene TRBJ1-4; 12 nucleotides match TRBD1. The CDR3 is 15 amino acids. The junction had 5 bases not matched to a gene; V was cut back by 4 bases and J by 8 bases. Germline V gives CDR1 LGHDT, CDR2 YNNKEL (reference sequence). As DNA, the CDR3 is TGTGCCAGCAGCCTCCGGGACAGGGGGCGCGAAAAACTGTTTTTT. This encodes CASSLRDRGREKLFF.

The V call is TRBV3-1 (or the pseudogene TRBV3-2), the J call TRBJ1-1; TRBD1 aligns across 7 bases. The trim removed 4 bases at V and 0 bases at J, leaving 2 bases unmatched. This CDR3 has 14 amino acids. From germline, CDR1 is LGHDT and CDR2 YNNKEL (reference sequence). The CDR3 here is CASSLGTVNTEAFF. The CDR3 DNA follows: TGTGCCAGCAGCCTGGGGACAGTGAACACTGAAGCTTTCTTT.

Note on this clone: A junction end diverges from the germline sequence, so it may reflect a read error. The V call is TRBV5-1, the J call TRBJ1-6, with 10 bases fitting TRBD1. CDR1 is SGHRS and CDR2 is YFSETQ in the germline V gene. The CDR3 is 19 residues long. The CDR3 nucleotides are TGCGCCAGCAGATTGGAGGGACAGGGGCAAATAGGGGATAATTCACCCCTCCACTTT. Translation gives CASRLEGQGQIGDNSPLHF.

As concerns this clone: Other DNA sequences in the sample encode the same CDR3. The chain combines TRBV4-1 with TRBJ1-1; D gene uncertain. Germline assignment: CDR1 MGHRA and CDR2 YSYEKL. V shed 0 bases and J shed 1 base, with 6 bases lying between them. CDR3 length: 14 residues. CDR3 bases: TGCGCCAGCAGCCAAGATAGAGGGAACACTGAAGCTTTCTTT. This codes for CASSQDRGNTEAFF.

The J gene is TRBJ1-1, the V gene TRBV11-2; 9 bases map to TRBD1. Trimming cost V 0 bases and J 6 bases; bases outside gene matches: 2. Per germline, CDR1 SGHAT and CDR2 FQNNGV. This CDR3 contains 14 residues. The CDR3 DNA sequence: TGTGCCAGCAGCTTAGACGGACAGGGGTCTGAAGCTTTCTTT. It encodes CASSLDGQGSEAFF.

The genes are TRBV6-2 or TRBV6-3 and TRBJ2-3; 11 nucleotides line up with TRBD2. The V and J ends lost 4 bases and 1 base, in that order; junction bases with no gene match: 1. The CDR3 runs 15 residues. CDR1 and CDR2 from the germline V gene are MNHEY and SVGEGT. CDR3: CASSWGLAGTDTQYF. The CDR3 DNA sequence: TGTGCCAGCAGTTGGGGACTAGCGGGCACAGATACGCAGTATTTT.

This rearrangement joins TRBV7-9 to TRBJ1-4, with a possible D match to TRBD1 (6 bases). CDR3 size: 13 residues. Trimming removed 4 bases from V and 11 bases from J, with 14 bases in between. The germline V gene has CDR1 SEHNR and CDR2 FQNEAQ (reference sequence). The CDR3 here is CASSSTGGGKLFF. CDR3 DNA: TGTGCCAGCAGCTCGACAGGTGGCGGGAAACTGTTTTTT.

J is TRBJ1-4 and V is TRBV16, with D uncertain. The CDR3 has 15 amino acids. Germline loops: CDR1 KGHSY, CDR2 FQNENV. Trimming pared 4 bases from V and 0 bases from J, leaving 9 bases between. The CDR3 sequence: CASSPQYATNEKLFF. CDR3 bases: TGTGCCAGCAGCCCACAGTATGCAACTAATGAAAAACTGTTTTTT.

The chain links TRBV11-2 to TRBJ2-2; 10 nucleotides align to TRBD2. V was clipped by 6 bases and J by 1 base; unmatched bases: 5. CDR1 is SGHAT, CDR2 FQNNGV, per germline. The CDR3 totals 16 residues. The CDR3 DNA is TGTGCCAGCAGAAACCCTAGCGGGGGGAACACCGGGGAGCTGTTTTTT. This translates into CASRNPSGGNTGELFF.

This chain uses TRBV10-2 with TRBJ2-3, with TRBD2 matching over 11 bases. Germline trimming cut 5 bases from V and 6 bases from J; bases unmatched to any gene: 4. The CDR3 extends over 14 amino acids. The germline V gene has CDR1 WSHSY and CDR2 SAAADI. The CDR3 nucleotides read TGCGCCAGCAGTATAGCGGGGGGGCCGGATACGCAGTATTTT. It is translated as CASSIAGGPDTQYF.

The chain combines TRBV25-1 with TRBJ1-2; 7 bases are shared with TRBD1. CDR1 and CDR2 from the germline V gene are MGHDK and SYGVNS. The ends lost 0 bases at V and 4 bases at J; junction bases unmatched: 5. The CDR3 runs to 15 residues. In DNA, the CDR3 is TGTGCCAGCAGTGAATATAAGGGGGCCGGCTATGGCTACACCTTC. Translation: CASSEYKGAGYGYTF.